The following is a TCR beta chain sequence with its context. Its antigen is unknown. This specimen comes from a study of identical twins. The CDR3 totals 15 residues. Germline V gene data show CDR1 as GTSNPN and CDR2 as SVGIG (reference sequence). J gave up 5 bases and V 3 bases, and 8 bases lay outside the gene matches. Whole-study results and caveats: The study found weaker excess twin sharing in beta out-of-frame sequences. Shared out-of-frame alpha sequences (those common to twins) showed excess low generation probability.

Template switching added a universal primer site, and cDNA bore unique molecular identifiers. In TCRdb, the 5' RACE reads were re-called with MiXCR into one record per CDR3 protein. The profile shows approximately 690,000 distinct CDR3 sequences, 6.1% of them singletons. This rearrangement joins TRBV30 to TRBJ2-2; TRBD1 matches 8 bases. What was sequenced was naive T cells sorted from blood. The TCR was taken from a man in his late teens or twenties in good health. The CDR3: CAWSTLDRETGELFF. Here the CDR3 DNA reads TGTGCCTGGAGCACCTTGGACAGGGAGACCGGGGAGCTGTTTTTT.